The 3 T cell receptor beta chains below were found in one sample sequenced in a study of long-term antiretroviral therapy in people with HIV. Running of the v3.0 immunoSEQ assay took place at survey level. Sequencing used immunoSEQ multiplex PCR; TCRdb keeps in-frame clones, though not all of them. Seen here are about 21,000 clones, around 76% observed once, and the top ten hold about 6.9%. Sequenced material: unsorted PBMCs, taken 2.2 years after starting antiretroviral therapy. Every receptor here comes from a man aged 50 or older with HIV.

This clone was picked up a small number of times. V gene TRBV10-3 combines with J gene TRBJ2-7; tentative D call: TRBD2 (6 bases). CDR3 length: 13 residues. CDR1 is ENHRY and CDR2 is SYGVKD in the germline V gene. The V end lost 4 bases, the J end lost 4 bases, and 11 bases lay between the germline ends. CDR3 sequence: CAISGSGSYEQYF. For the CDR3, the DNA is TGTGCCATCAGTGGTAGCGGATCTTACGAGCAGTACTTC.

The V and J genes are TRBV18 and TRBJ1-1; 7 nucleotides match TRBD1. The CDR3 contains 14 residues. The germline V gene encodes CDR1 KGHSH and CDR2 LQKENI. V was clipped by 2 bases and J by 8 bases; unmatched bases: 8. The CDR3 DNA is TGTGCCAGCTCACCAAATCTTACAGGGGAAGAAGCTTTCTTT. Amino acid sequence: CASSPNLTGEEAFF.

The chain recombines TRBV30 with TRBJ1-5; weak D call: TRBD1 (5 bases). This CDR3 has 14 residues. The germline V and J ends were trimmed by 2 bases and 3 bases, with 11 bases remaining between them. CDR1 GTSNPN and CDR2 SVGIG come from the germline V gene (reference sequence). The CDR3 sequence is CAWSRTHTNQPQHF. CDR3 bases: TGTGCCTGGAGTAGGACACACACCAATCAGCCCCAGCATTTT.